The rows below give T cell receptor beta chains drawn from one sample of a study of blood T cell repertoires in COVID-19. Sequencing was performed with immunoSEQ multiplex PCR; in TCRdb, only in-frame clones are kept and a portion is missing. Among tens of thousands of clones listed, around nine tenths were seen once. The sample comprised peripheral blood. The receptor set was obtained from a man aged 45-60 years with active COVID-19. The CDR3 runs from the conserved cysteine through the conserved F or W.

v_call | cdr3_aa
TRBV19 | CASSISRTNKNIQYF
TRBV7-7 | CASSRFPPSRNEQFF
TRBV5-1 | CASSLWTSGELFF
TRBV7-3 | CASSTDRNTEAFF
TRBV9 | CASSVLAGLQETQYF
TRBV7-8 | CASRLPSGRSNEQFF
TRBV28 | CASSLLRATPYNSPLHF
TRBV19 | CASTTGVQPQHF
TRBV4-1 | CASSQVGTEAFF
TRBV18 | CASSLSETGNIYDYTF
TRBV5-1 | CASSLGTSTDTQYF
TRBV2 | CASRGDNQPQHF
TRBV5-1 | CASSLGPQSYEQYF
TRBV6-5 | CASSTPSRGEYGYTF
TRBV7-8 | CASSKAGQGGRDGYTF
TRBV5-4 | CASSSTTQLYTF
TRBV4-2 | CASSQGGTSGSVGETQYF
TRBV5-5 | CASSLVGGYGYEQYF
TRBV4-3 | CASSLIQGSYNSPLHF
TRBV3-1/TRBV3-2 | CASKSILVPSTDTQYF
TRBV5-4 | CASSIPTSNEQFF
TRBV11-2 | CASSLGVRGSNTEAFF
TRBV19 | CASSEGVISGELFF
TRBV6-2/TRBV6-3 | CASSRGGSGTGELFF
TRBV12-5 | CASGSYSSSGNTIYF
TRBV21-1 | CASSITRKDSLSYEQYF
TRBV29-1 | CSATVAEIAKNIQYF
TRBV2 | CASSDNEGITLHF
TRBV2 | CASSGWTSRSGELFF
TRBV6-2/TRBV6-3 | CASSYYRDRVNTEAFF
TRBV9 | CASSPDRVGGYTF
TRBV28 | CASSYRLGQGNTGELFF
TRBV9 | CASSVGQGGGYEQYF
TRBV6-2/TRBV6-3 | CASSYLTLRLTEAFF
TRBV3-1/TRBV3-2 | CASSQGLVESGELFF
TRBV5-1 | CASSTGTAPTDTQYF
TRBV6-2/TRBV6-3 | CASSSGTFTGELFF
TRBV5-6 | CASSFTLTSYGYTF
TRBV7-3 | CASSLTYTGSLYGYTF
TRBV7-2 | CASSPATNYGYTF
TRBV9 | CASPLIVSREVVDTQYF
TRBV18 | CASSPRDSNSPLHF
TRBV27 | CASRQGLSSTEAFF
TRBV2 | CASSGGLGRVGEQYF
TRBV5-1 | CASRPPDRHNGYTF
TRBV7-8 | CASSVYSLAQYF
TRBV5-1 | CASSAGSQGSPLHF
TRBV27 | CASSPRGMAGHQETQYF
TRBV6-5 | CASSYRGARYNEQFF
TRBV5-1 | CASSLGGGSTDTQYF
TRBV5-1 | CASSLGRGRTGELFF
TRBV7-9 | CASSLEWGQSYGYTF
TRBV2 | CASPGQGDYNEQFF
TRBV3-1/TRBV3-2 | CASSQTQGRTEAFF
TRBV7-2 | CASSLAPPDTQYF
TRBV5-1 | CASSLNPGYNEQFF
TRBV2 | CASSSDKQETQYF
TRBV7-3 | CASSLTSGGLTDTQYF
TRBV5-1 | CASSLALLAGGTQETQYF
TRBV28 | CASSLIKPGRSSYEQYF